These T cell receptor beta chains were read from a single sample in a study of cytomegalovirus exposure and HLA in healthy donors. Sequencing used immunoSEQ multiplex PCR; TCRdb keeps in-frame clones, though not all of them. The table for this sample gives about 140,000 clones. The material sequenced was PBMCs. These receptors were taken from a woman aged 18-29 years in good health and CMV-seronegative. Both conserved end residues are part of each CDR3. The order of the fields is V gene, D gene, clone size, J gene, CDR3 protein, CDR3 DNA. A D gene is named only where the DNA matches it firmly. For some rows the clone size is stated as once, few or many, or as a class when expanded; others skip it.

>TRBV5-8|TRBD2|NA|TRBJ2-3
CASSQPGTSIDTQYF
TGTGCCAGCAGCCAACCCGGGACTAGTATAGATACGCAGTATTTT
>TRBV2|NA|medium-sized|TRBJ2-6
CASRKREAGANVLTF
TGTGCCAGCAGGAAACGGGAAGCTGGGGCCAACGTCCTGACTTTC
>TRBV5-4|TRBD1|NA|TRBJ2-5
CASSSQTGEKETQYF
TGTGCCAGCAGCTCACAGACAGGGGAAAAAGAGACCCAGTACTTC
>TRBV6-5|TRBD2|NA|TRBJ2-1
CASSSLAGATYNEQFF
TGTGCCAGCAGTTCCCTAGCGGGAGCAACCTACAATGAGCAGTTCTTC
>TRBV9|NA|NA|TRBJ2-7
CASSVRYEQYF
TGTGCCAGCAGCGTACGGTACGAGCAGTACTTC
>TRBV9|NA|NA|TRBJ1-2
CASSAQGKPNYGYTF
TGTGCCAGCAGCGCCCAGGGGAAACCTAACTATGGCTACACCTTC
>TRBV7-9|NA|NA|TRBJ2-3
CASSRTTFTDTQYF
TGTGCCAGCAGTCGGACTACCTTCACAGATACGCAGTATTTT
>TRBV9|NA|NA|TRBJ2-1
CASSVGGTFYNEQFF
TGTGCCAGCAGCGTAGGCGGGACTTTCTACAATGAGCAGTTCTTC
>TRBV18|TRBD1|NA|TRBJ1-1
CASSQGTEEGAFF
TGTGCCAGCTCACAGGGGACAGAGGAGGGTGCTTTCTTT
>TRBV19|TRBD1|NA|TRBJ1-2
CASSIDPSQGSHYGYTF
TGTGCCAGTAGTATAGACCCCTCACAGGGGTCCCACTATGGCTACACCTTC
>TRBV11-3|NA|NA|TRBJ2-3
CASSGREADTQYF
TGTGCCAGCAGCGGCCGTGAAGCAGATACGCAGTATTTT
>TRBV29-1|NA|NA|TRBJ1-1
CGVETAGSEAFF
TGCGGCGTTGAAACAGCCGGGAGTGAAGCTTTCTTT
>TRBV5-1|TRBD2|NA|TRBJ2-1
CASSPLTSEHSYNEQFF
TGCGCCAGCAGCCCGTTGACTAGCGAACACTCCTACAATGAGCAGTTCTTC
>TRBV19|TRBD1|NA|TRBJ1-1
CASSQQGLAEAFF
TGTGCCAGTAGCCAACAGGGGCTAGCTGAAGCTTTCTTT
>TRBV6-5|TRBD2|NA|TRBJ2-3
CASTSGILTDTQYF
TGTGCCAGCACAAGCGGGATATTGACAGATACGCAGTATTTT
>TRBV6-1|NA|NA|TRBJ1-1
CASSEWGGFPRAQEAFF
TGTGCCAGCAGTGAATGGGGGGGGTTTCCGAGGGCCCAAGAAGCTTTCTTT
>TRBV13|TRBD2|NA|TRBJ2-1
CASSSGLAGAKQFF
TGTGCCAGCAGCAGTGGACTAGCGGGAGCGAAGCAGTTCTTC
>TRBV7-9|NA|NA|TRBJ1-3
CASSLAPSGNTIYF
TGTGCCAGCAGCTTAGCCCCGTCTGGAAACACCATATATTTT
>TRBV7-3|NA|NA|TRBJ2-2
CASSLAITGELFF
TGTGCCAGCAGCCTCGCTATCACCGGGGAGCTGTTTTTT
>TRBV7-9|NA|NA|TRBJ1-1
CASSLASLKNTEAFF
TGTGCCAGCAGCTTAGCGAGTCTCAAGAACACTGAAGCTTTCTTT
>TRBV6-1|NA|NA|TRBJ1-5
CASTIIVDSNQPQHF
TGTGCCAGCACTATAATCGTCGATAGCAATCAGCCCCAGCATTTT
>TRBV20-1|TRBD1|NA|TRBJ2-7
CSARGTGDRYF
TGCAGTGCTAGAGGTACAGGGGATCGATACTTC
>TRBV30|NA|NA|TRBJ1-3
CAWKIRQTGSGNTIYF
TGTGCCTGGAAGATCCGGCAAACGGGCTCTGGAAACACCATATATTTT
>TRBV5-5|TRBD1|NA|TRBJ1-1
CASSPGTGNTEAFF
TGTGCCAGCAGCCCCGGGACAGGGAACACTGAAGCTTTCTTT
>TRBV7-8|NA|NA|TRBJ2-5
CASSPTGSEETQYF
TGTGCCAGCAGCCCAACAGGGTCCGAGGAGACCCAGTACTTC
>TRBV9|NA|NA|TRBJ2-1
CASSVAGANEQFF
TGTGCCAGCAGCGTCGCGGGGGCTAATGAGCAGTTCTTC
>TRBV12-5|NA|NA|TRBJ1-1
CASGLRGGISDTEAFF
TGTGCTAGTGGTTTAAGAGGGGGTATTTCGGACACTGAAGCTTTCTTT
>TRBV10-3|NA|NA|TRBJ2-3
CAIGKGGGTDTQYF
TGTGCCATCGGCAAAGGGGGAGGCACAGATACGCAGTATTTT
>TRBV14|NA|NA|TRBJ1-1
CASSHFRGSSTEAFF
TGTGCCAGCAGCCACTTTAGGGGATCTAGCACTGAAGCTTTCTTT
>TRBV5-6|NA|NA|TRBJ2-2
CASSQSLGELFF
TGTGCCAGCAGCCAGTCGCTCGGGGAGCTGTTTTTT
>TRBV9|NA|NA|TRBJ1-2
CASSPQMTANYGYTF
TGTGCCAGCAGCCCTCAGATGACAGCTAACTATGGCTACACCTTC
>TRBV7-9|TRBD1|NA|TRBJ2-2
CASTTSGTGILGELFF
TGTGCCAGCACCACATCCGGGACAGGGATCCTCGGGGAGCTGTTTTTT
>TRBV2|NA|NA|TRBJ2-5
CASRTGQQETQYF
TGTGCCAGCAGGACAGGACAGCAAGAGACCCAGTACTTC